This is a list of T cell receptor beta chains from one sample in a study of blood T cell repertoires in COVID-19. Method: immunoSEQ multiplex PCR; TCRdb's copy keeps in-frame clones and lacks some. The table has 56,000 or so clones, more than 80% seen once. The sample consisted of peripheral blood. The receptors shown here come from a human donor in a cohort sampled during active COVID-19. Each CDR3 is given without its conserved first and last residue.

TRBJ1-2	TRBV12-3/TRBV12-4	ASSSTGYGYT
TRBJ1-1	TRBV19	ASGSRQGEAF
TRBJ2-7	TRBV12-3/TRBV12-4	ASSLGQGSEQY
TRBJ1-4	TRBV7-6	ASSLVWGDGNEKLF
TRBJ1-3	TRBV9	ASSVGSGGLAGNTIY
TRBJ1-3	TRBV7-9	ASSSWTGISSGNTIY
TRBJ2-1	TRBV9	ASSLSGGPYNEQF
TRBJ1-2	TRBV2	ASREGTVRNGYT
TRBJ2-2	TRBV10-3	AISDSSTGELF
TRBJ1-5	TRBV30	AWTRAGGNQPQH
TRBJ1-2	TRBV25-1	ASSASNRFLGGYT
TRBJ2-1	TRBV19	ASSILQGPNEQF
TRBJ2-7	TRBV5-4	ASSLGTGKSYEQY
TRBJ2-3	TRBV9	ASSVVRDTQY
TRBJ2-7	TRBV5-1	ASSLDRAYEQY
TRBJ1-2	TRBV19	ASSPSPGTGTYT
TRBJ1-2	TRBV6-5	ASSVGTNYGYT
TRBJ2-7	TRBV12-2	ASRLAVGRQGLTYEQY
TRBJ2-7	TRBV5-4	ASRSGAYEQY
TRBJ2-1	TRBV5-1	ASSYGGLLSYNEQF
TRBJ1-1	TRBV27	ASSFSQNTEAF
TRBJ2-7	TRBV20-1	SASSGLAGGEQY